This TCR beta chain emerged from a study of cytomegalovirus exposure and HLA in healthy donors. Germline V gene sequence: CDR1 SNHLY, CDR2 FYNNEI. With 5 bases clipped from V and 14 bases from J, the junction kept 15 bases outside the gene matches. The CDR3 covers 14 residues. Worth noting for this clone: Antigen unknown.

Findings and limits, study-wide: Presence/absence comparisons presumed near-even sequencing depth among donors.

PCR was performed using 60 Vbeta and 13 Jbeta primers. Method: immunoSEQ multiplex PCR; TCRdb's copy keeps in-frame clones and lacks some. The sample contains approximately 210,000 clones, 60% to 85% of which appear only once. This TCR was sampled from a woman aged 40-49 years in good health and CMV-seronegative. The rearrangement links TRBV2 to TRBJ2-1, with 7 bases lining up with TRBD2. Sequences were obtained from PBMCs. This chain's CDR3 is CASSFTSEMNREFF. The CDR3 DNA reads as TGTGCCAGCAGTTTTACTAGCGAGATGAATAGGGAGTTCTTC.